This TCR beta chain is drawn from a study of shared clonotypes between healthy human individuals. Only in-frame clones appear in the TCRdb table, and some are missing; sequencing was by immunoSEQ multiplex PCR. In the table there are roughly 2 million clones, roughly 94% of which are singletons. Study outcomes and limitations: For naive CD4 cells, roughly 5% of clonotypes were shared across a few donors.

CD45RO negativity and positive selection for CCR7 defined naive CD8 cells, a population that excluded terminally differentiated effector memory CD45RA+ cells. The germline gives CDR1 LNHDA, CDR2 SQIVND (reference sequence). CDR3 size: 15 residues. V lost 1 base, J lost 6 bases, and 5 bases stayed unmatched. In the case of this clone: Its cognate antigen is unknown.

The clonotype comes from a man in his late teens or twenties in good health. Sequenced input: naive CD8+ T cells sorted from blood. This chain links TRBV19 with TRBJ1-4, with 7 bases identical to TRBD1. CDR3 nucleotides: TGTGCCAGTAGTATAGGACAGGGCGTTCATGAAAAACTGTTTTTT. It yields the protein CASSIGQGVHEKLFF.